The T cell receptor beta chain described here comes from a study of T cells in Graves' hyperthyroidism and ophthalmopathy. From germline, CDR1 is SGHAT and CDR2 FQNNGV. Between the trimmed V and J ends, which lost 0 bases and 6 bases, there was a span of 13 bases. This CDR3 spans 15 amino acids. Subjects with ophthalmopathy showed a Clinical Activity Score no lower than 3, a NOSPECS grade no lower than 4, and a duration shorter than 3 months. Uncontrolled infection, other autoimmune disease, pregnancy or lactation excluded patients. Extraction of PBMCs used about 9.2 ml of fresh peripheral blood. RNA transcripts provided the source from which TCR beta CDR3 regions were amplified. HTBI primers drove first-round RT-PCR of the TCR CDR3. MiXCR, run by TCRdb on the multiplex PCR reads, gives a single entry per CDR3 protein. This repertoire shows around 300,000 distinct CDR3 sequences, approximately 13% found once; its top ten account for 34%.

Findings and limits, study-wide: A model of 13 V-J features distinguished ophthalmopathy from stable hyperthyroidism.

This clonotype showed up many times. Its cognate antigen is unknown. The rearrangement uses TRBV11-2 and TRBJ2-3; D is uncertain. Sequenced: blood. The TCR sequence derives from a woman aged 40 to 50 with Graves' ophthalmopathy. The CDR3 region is CASSLEALPTDTQYF. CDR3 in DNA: TGTGCCAGCAGCTTAGAGGCACTACCTACGGATACGCAGTATTTT.